Shown below are 28 T cell receptor beta chains from a single sample sequenced in a study of cytomegalovirus exposure and HLA in healthy donors. PCR used 60 Vbeta primers and 13 Jbeta primers. This table comes from immunoSEQ multiplex PCR, and its TCRdb copy is limited to in-frame clones, with some not included. The table includes over 140,000 clones, about 80% detected once. Sequencing used PBMCs. These receptors were taken from a man aged 25 to 40 in good health and CMV-seropositive.

The chain uses TRBV18 and TRBJ1-2; D unresolved. Looked up from germline, CDR1 is KGHSH and CDR2 is LQKENI. This CDR3 spans 16 amino acids. Trimming cost V 3 bases and J 2 bases, with 16 bases left between them. The CDR3 protein is CASSPSPSGGNYGYTF. The CDR3 region has the DNA TGTGCCAGCTCACCCTCCCCTTCAGGCGGGAACTATGGCTACACCTTC.

The CDR3 DNA sequence: TGTGCCAGCACCGAGACAGGGAACTACGAGCAGTACTTC. It translates to CASTETGNYEQYF. The V and J genes are TRBV2 and TRBJ2-7; TRBD1 matches at 7 bases. V lost 7 bases, J lost 3 bases, and 6 bases stayed unmatched. Germline V gene data show CDR1 as SNHLY and CDR2 as FYNNEI. This CDR3 comprises 13 residues.

This chain uses TRBV7-2 with TRBJ2-1; D gene ambiguous. Trimming removed 7 bases at V and 9 bases at J, with 16 bases between. This CDR3 region has 13 residues. Germline V CDR1 and CDR2: SGHTA, FQGNSA. Here the CDR3 reads CASTDVLTGEQFF. In DNA form, the CDR3 reads TGTGCCAGCACCGACGTCTTAACGGGTGAGCAGTTCTTC.

The chain uses TRBV6-5 and TRBJ1-5, with D unresolved. Germline CDR1 MNHEY, CDR2 SVGAGI. Trimming took 4 bases from V and 0 from J, leaving 7 bases between them. This CDR3 spans 14 amino acids. CDR3 nucleotides: TGTGCCAGCAGTTCCCCGAGTAGCAATCAGCCCCAGCATTTT. Its translation: CASSSPSSNQPQHF.

The V gene is TRBV19, the J gene TRBJ1-5, with 7 bases fitting TRBD1. After removal of 4 bases from V and 4 bases from J, the junction contained 1 base not matched to a gene. The germline V gene has CDR1 LNHDA and CDR2 SQIVND (reference sequence). The CDR3 has 13 residues. The CDR3 is CASSKGQNQPQHF. The DNA for the CDR3 is TGTGCCAGTAGTAAGGGACAGAATCAGCCCCAGCATTTT.

The gene calls are TRBV5-4 and TRBJ2-1, with D perhaps matching TRBD1 (6 bases). The CDR3 spans 13 residues. Trimming cost V 4 bases and J 10 bases, with 15 bases left between them. Germline V gives CDR1 SGHNT, CDR2 YYREEE (reference sequence). The CDR3 sequence: CASSRDNIGEQFF. The CDR3 coding sequence is TGTGCCAGCAGCCGGGACAACATTGGGGAGCAGTTCTTC.

The chain carries TRBV4-1 and TRBJ1-5; 9 nucleotides align to TRBD1. From germline, CDR1 is MGHRA and CDR2 YSYEKL. This CDR3 has 14 amino acids. V gave up 4 bases and J gave up 6 bases; unmatched junction bases: 4. CDR3 sequence (DNA): TGCGCCAGCAGCCCAGGACAGGGGAGTCAGCCCCAGCATTTT. Its protein is CASSPGQGSQPQHF.

The chain recombines TRBV10-2 with TRBJ2-3, with TRBD2 matching 8 bases. This CDR3 has 16 amino acids. Germline CDR1 reads WSHSY; CDR2 reads SAAADI. V lost 4 bases to trimming and J lost 5 bases; unmatched junction nucleotides: 11. The CDR3 loop reads CASSGPGGGYQDTQYF. The CDR3 nucleotides are TGCGCCAGCAGTGGACCGGGGGGGGGTTACCAAGATACGCAGTATTTT.

This chain joins TRBV15 and TRBJ2-1; 8 bases agree with TRBD1. J was trimmed by 1 base and V by 0 bases; bases with no gene match: 2. The germline V gene encodes CDR1 LNHNV and CDR2 YYDKDF (reference sequence). The CDR3 has 16 residues. CDR3 in amino acids: CATSRDRDRSYNEQFF. The CDR3 DNA reads as TGTGCCACCAGCAGAGATAGGGACAGGTCCTACAATGAGCAGTTCTTC.

CDR3 sequence reads: CASSESGRASDEQFF. The CDR3 coding sequence is TGTGCCAGCAGTGAGAGCGGGAGGGCCTCCGATGAGCAGTTCTTC. The rearrangement uses TRBV2 and TRBJ2-1; 10 bases map to TRBD2. In germline, CDR1 is SNHLY, CDR2 FYNNEI. J was trimmed by 8 bases and V by 3 bases; bases with no gene match: 7. The CDR3 covers 15 residues. Based on the CDR3 plus reference TRBV2 and TRBJ2-1, the full variable domain is EPEVTQTPSHQVTQMGQEVILRCVPISNHLYFYWYRQILGQKVEFLVSFYNNEISEKSEIFDDQFSVERPDGSNFTLKIRSTKLEDSAMYFCASSESGRASDEQFFGPGTRLTVL.

The chain links TRBV6-5 to TRBJ2-5; 9 positions match TRBD1. Germline assignment: CDR1 MNHEY and CDR2 SVGAGI. The CDR3 consists of 15 residues. J was trimmed by 5 bases and V by 4 bases; bases with no gene match: 8. CDR3 loop: CASSWSRDRVETQYF. CDR3 in DNA: TGTGCCAGCAGTTGGTCCCGGGACAGGGTTGAGACCCAGTACTTC.

This clone was observed a handful of times. This chain links TRBV27 with TRBJ2-4, with 15 bases matching TRBD2. V shed 4 bases and J 0 bases; nucleotides not matched to a gene: 7. The CDR3 runs 19 residues. Germline V gives CDR1 MNHEY, CDR2 SMNVEV (reference sequence). CDR3 amino acids: CASSSKGLAGGIAKNIQYF. As DNA, the CDR3 is TGTGCCAGCAGTTCAAAGGGACTAGCGGGGGGAATAGCCAAAAACATTCAGTACTTC.

The chain links TRBV10-3 to TRBJ2-1, with 7 bases identical to TRBD2. This CDR3 is built from 16 residues. V was pared by 3 bases and J by 7 bases, with 12 bases of the junction left unmatched. Per the germline V gene, CDR1 is ENHRY and CDR2 is SYGVKD. The CDR3 coding sequence is TGTGCCATCAGTGATCTTGGACTAGATCGAGTTAATGAGCAGTTCTTC. It yields the protein CAISDLGLDRVNEQFF.

The gene calls are TRBV11-1 and TRBJ1-2, with D perhaps matching TRBD1 (6 bases). The CDR3 is 13 amino acids. Trimming shortened V by 5 bases and J by 4 bases, and 11 bases separated the two germline ends. The germline V gene encodes CDR1 SGHAT and CDR2 FQDESV (reference sequence). In DNA, the CDR3 is TGTGCCAGCAGCCTAAGGGGGGGCTATGGCTACACCTTC. Amino acid sequence: CASSLRGGYGYTF.

The chain uses TRBV6-1 and TRBJ2-5; tentatively, D is TRBD1 (5 bases). V lost 6 bases and J lost 4, with 18 bases in between. The CDR3 is made up of 15 amino acids. Germline CDR1 is MNHNS and CDR2 is SASEGT. The CDR3 DNA is TGTGCCAGCAGAGCCGACAGTGGGTGGCGAGAGACCCAGTACTTC. This translates into CASRADSGWRETQYF.

CDR3 loop: CASATLGGSTEAFF. CDR3 nucleotides: TGTGCCAGTGCCACTTTGGGGGGGAGCACTGAAGCTTTCTTT. This rearrangement joins TRBV19 to TRBJ1-1, with D maybe TRBD1 (5 bases). V was shortened by 8 bases and J by 4 bases, with 17 bases between the two germline ends. The CDR3 runs 14 residues. Germline CDR1 reads LNHDA; CDR2 reads SQIVND (reference sequence).

The chain links TRBV28 to TRBJ1-5; D may be TRBD1 (5 bases). Germline values: CDR1 MDHEN, CDR2 SYDVKM. Trimming left V 6 bases short and J 4 bases short, with 19 bases between. This CDR3 has 16 amino acids. This CDR3 is CASSITGTGMNQPQHF. In DNA, the CDR3 is TGTGCCAGCAGCATAACCGGGACTGGAATGAATCAGCCCCAGCATTTT. Using reference TRBV28 and TRBJ1-5 for the parts outside the CDR3, the full variable domain is DVKVTQSSRYLVKRTGEKVFLECVQDMDHENMFWYRQDPGLGLRLIYFSYDVKMKEKGDIPEGYSVSREKKERFSLILESASTNQTSMYLCASSITGTGMNQPQHFGDGTRLSIL.

The chain employs TRBV5-6 and TRBJ2-7; 10 nucleotides line up with TRBD1. CDR1 is SGHDT, CDR2 YYEEEE, per germline. The V and J ends lost 0 bases and 1 base, in that order; junction bases with no gene match: 1. The CDR3 runs 15 residues. The CDR3 region has the DNA TGTGCCAGCAGCTTGGGGACAGGGGGGTCCTACGAGCAGTACTTC. Protein: CASSLGTGGSYEQYF.

The rearrangement links TRBV16 to TRBJ1-5; possible D gene TRBD1, 5 bases. Germline V CDR1 and CDR2: KGHSY, FQNENV. Trimming took 4 bases from V and 3 from J, leaving 10 bases between them. The length of the CDR3 is 14 residues. CDR3: CASSPWTTNQPQHF. CDR3 DNA sequence: TGTGCCAGCAGCCCCTGGACAACCAATCAGCCCCAGCATTTT.

The chain joins TRBV9 to TRBJ1-1; D may be TRBD1 (5 bases). V was pared by 0 bases and J by 5 bases, with 20 bases between. From germline, CDR1 is SGDLS and CDR2 YYNGEE. The CDR3 totals 17 residues. The CDR3 region has the DNA TGTGCCAGCAGCGTAGGTTTTAGGTCAGGGCCTGGGACTGAAGCTTTCTTT. This gives the protein CASSVGFRSGPGTEAFF.

The chain recombines TRBV5-4 with TRBJ2-7, with 13 bases identical to TRBD2. This CDR3 comprises 16 residues. Per germline, CDR1 SGHNT and CDR2 YYREEE (reference sequence). Germline trimming cut 4 bases from V and 0 bases from J; bases unmatched to any gene: 4. CDR3 bases: TGTGCCAGCAGCCAGGGACTAGCGGGAACCTCCTACGAGCAGTACTTC. Amino acids: CASSQGLAGTSYEQYF.

J is TRBJ2-1 and V is TRBV11-2; a weak D match, TRBD2 (6 bases). The CDR3 runs 16 residues. Germline lookup yields CDR1 SGHAT and CDR2 FQNNGV. V was pared by 6 bases and J by 3 bases, with 18 bases between. CDR3 in DNA: TGTGCCAGCAGTCCCCCGCCTAGCGCTAGCTACAATGAGCAGTTCTTC. The encoded protein is CASSPPPSASYNEQFF. Drawing the rest from reference TRBV11-2 and TRBJ2-1, the complete variable domain is EAGVAQSPRYKIIEKRQSVAFWCNPISGHATLYWYQQILGQGPKLLIQFQNNGVVDDSQLPKDRFSAERLKGVDSTLKIQPAKLEDSAVYLCASSPPPSASYNEQFFGPGTRLTVL.

The chain carries TRBV28 and TRBJ2-7, with a weak D call TRBD1 (5 bases). The V and J ends lost 4 bases and 5 bases respectively, with 24 bases between them. Germline CDR1 MDHEN, CDR2 SYDVKM. This CDR3 is built from 17 residues. CDR3 bases: TGTGCCAGCAGTTGGGTGAAGGGGCTAAAAGCTAGAAACGAGCAGTACTTC. Translating it yields CASSWVKGLKARNEQYF.

This clone was seen once. CDR3 DNA: TGTGCCAGCAGCCAAGAGCCCCCAGTGCCTGAAGCTTTCTTT. It specifies CASSQEPPVPEAFF. This chain uses TRBV14 with TRBJ1-1; D is unclear. The V gene lost 0 bases and the J gene lost 6 bases, with 11 bases spanning the gap. CDR3 length equals 14 residues. CDR1 and CDR2 (germline): SGHDN, FVKESK.

The chain uses TRBV30 and TRBJ2-4; possibly TRBD1 for D (6 bases). This CDR3 comprises 17 residues. V lost 8 bases to trimming and J lost 0 bases, with 23 bases between them. Per the germline V gene, CDR1 is GTSNPN and CDR2 is SVGIG (reference sequence). CDR3 sequence: CAIQGTPGPIAKNIQYF. Written as DNA, the CDR3 is TGTGCCATACAGGGTACCCCAGGCCCCATAGCCAAAAACATTCAGTACTTC. Using reference TRBV30 and TRBJ2-4 for the parts outside the CDR3, the full variable domain is SQTIHQWPATLVQPVGSPLSLECTVEGTSNPNLYWYRQAAGRGLQLLFYSVGIGQISSEVPQNLSASRPQDRQFILSSKKLLLSDSGFYLCAIQGTPGPIAKNIQYFGAGTRLSVL.

The chain has TRBV7-9 and TRBJ2-7, with D perhaps matching TRBD1 (5 bases). This CDR3 contains 14 residues. V was pared by 0 bases and J by 2 bases, with 8 bases between. The germline V gene has CDR1 SEHNR and CDR2 FQNEAQ (reference sequence). CDR3 protein: CASSLAGLAYEQYF. CDR3 in DNA: TGTGCCAGCAGCTTAGCGGGGCTGGCCTACGAGCAGTACTTC.

The V call is TRBV11-2, the J call TRBJ2-2; 15 bases align to TRBD2. V dropped 0 bases and J dropped 4; count of bases not matched to a gene: 6. Per the germline V gene, CDR1 is SGHAT and CDR2 is FQNNGV. This CDR3 spans 19 amino acids. CDR3 sequence: CASSLDGTSGGLGTGELFF. In DNA, the CDR3 is TGTGCCAGCAGCTTAGACGGGACTAGCGGGGGGCTGGGCACCGGGGAGCTGTTTTTT. Combining the CDR3 with reference TRBV11-2 and TRBJ2-2 gives the whole variable domain EAGVAQSPRYKIIEKRQSVAFWCNPISGHATLYWYQQILGQGPKLLIQFQNNGVVDDSQLPKDRFSAERLKGVDSTLKIQPAKLEDSAVYLCASSLDGTSGGLGTGELFFGEGSRLTVL.

The chain links TRBV19 to TRBJ2-7; TRBD2 is a possible D gene (5 bases). This CDR3 is built from 13 residues. V lost 9 bases, J lost 3 bases, and 15 bases lay in between. Germline assignment: CDR1 LNHDA and CDR2 SQIVND (reference sequence). The CDR3 region is CASRKTGFYEQYF. The CDR3 DNA follows: TGTGCCAGCCGTAAGACGGGGTTCTACGAGCAGTACTTC.